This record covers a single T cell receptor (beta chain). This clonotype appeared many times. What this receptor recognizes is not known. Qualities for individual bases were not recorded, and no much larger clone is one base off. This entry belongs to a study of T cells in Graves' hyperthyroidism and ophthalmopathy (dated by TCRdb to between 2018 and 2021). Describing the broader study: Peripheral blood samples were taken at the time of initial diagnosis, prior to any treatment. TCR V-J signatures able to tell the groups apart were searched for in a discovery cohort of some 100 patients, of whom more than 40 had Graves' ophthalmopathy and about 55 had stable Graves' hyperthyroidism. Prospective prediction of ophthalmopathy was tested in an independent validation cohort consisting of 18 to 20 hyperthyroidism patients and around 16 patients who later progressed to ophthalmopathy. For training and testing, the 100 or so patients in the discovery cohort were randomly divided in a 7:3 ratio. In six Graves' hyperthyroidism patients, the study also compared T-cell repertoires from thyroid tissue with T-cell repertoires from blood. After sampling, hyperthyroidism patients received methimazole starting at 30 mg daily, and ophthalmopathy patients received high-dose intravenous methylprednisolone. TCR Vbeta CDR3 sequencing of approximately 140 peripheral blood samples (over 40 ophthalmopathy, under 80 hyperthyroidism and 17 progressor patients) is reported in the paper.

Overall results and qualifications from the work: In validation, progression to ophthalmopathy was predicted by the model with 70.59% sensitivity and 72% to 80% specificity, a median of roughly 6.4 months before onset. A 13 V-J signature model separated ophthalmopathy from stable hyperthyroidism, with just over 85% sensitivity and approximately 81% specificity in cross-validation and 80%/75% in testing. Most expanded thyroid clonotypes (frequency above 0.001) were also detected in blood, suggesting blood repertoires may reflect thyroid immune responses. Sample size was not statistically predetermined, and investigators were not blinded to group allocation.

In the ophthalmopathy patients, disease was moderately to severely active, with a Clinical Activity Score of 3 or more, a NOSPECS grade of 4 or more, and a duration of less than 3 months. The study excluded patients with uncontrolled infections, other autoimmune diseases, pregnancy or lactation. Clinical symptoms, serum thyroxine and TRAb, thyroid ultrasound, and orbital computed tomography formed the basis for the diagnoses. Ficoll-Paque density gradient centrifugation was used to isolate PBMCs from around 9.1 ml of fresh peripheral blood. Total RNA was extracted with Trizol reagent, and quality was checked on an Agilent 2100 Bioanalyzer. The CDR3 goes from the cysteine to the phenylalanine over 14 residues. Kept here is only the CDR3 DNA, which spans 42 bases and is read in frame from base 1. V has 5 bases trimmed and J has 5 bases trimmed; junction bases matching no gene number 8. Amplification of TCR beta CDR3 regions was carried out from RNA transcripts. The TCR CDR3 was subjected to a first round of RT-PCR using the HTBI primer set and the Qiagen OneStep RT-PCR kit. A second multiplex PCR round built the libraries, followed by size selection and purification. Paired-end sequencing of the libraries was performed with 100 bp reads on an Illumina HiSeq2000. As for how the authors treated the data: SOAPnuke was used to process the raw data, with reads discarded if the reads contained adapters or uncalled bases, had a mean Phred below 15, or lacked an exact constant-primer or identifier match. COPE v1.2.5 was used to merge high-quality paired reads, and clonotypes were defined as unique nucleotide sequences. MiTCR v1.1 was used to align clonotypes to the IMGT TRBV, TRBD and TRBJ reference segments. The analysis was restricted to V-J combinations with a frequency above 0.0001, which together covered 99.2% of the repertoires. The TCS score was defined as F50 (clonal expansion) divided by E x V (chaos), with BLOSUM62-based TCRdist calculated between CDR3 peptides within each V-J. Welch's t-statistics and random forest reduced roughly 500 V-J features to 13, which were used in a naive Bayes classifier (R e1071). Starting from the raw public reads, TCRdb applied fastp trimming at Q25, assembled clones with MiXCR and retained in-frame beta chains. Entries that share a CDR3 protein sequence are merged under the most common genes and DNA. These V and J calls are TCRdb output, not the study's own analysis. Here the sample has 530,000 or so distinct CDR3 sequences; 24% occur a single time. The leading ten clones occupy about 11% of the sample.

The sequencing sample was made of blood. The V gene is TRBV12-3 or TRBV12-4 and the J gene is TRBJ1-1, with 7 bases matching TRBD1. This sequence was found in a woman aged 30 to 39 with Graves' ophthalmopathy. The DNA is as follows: TGTGCCAGCAGTACCGACAGGGTTGGTACTGAAGCTTTCTTT. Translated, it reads CASSTDRVGTEAFF.